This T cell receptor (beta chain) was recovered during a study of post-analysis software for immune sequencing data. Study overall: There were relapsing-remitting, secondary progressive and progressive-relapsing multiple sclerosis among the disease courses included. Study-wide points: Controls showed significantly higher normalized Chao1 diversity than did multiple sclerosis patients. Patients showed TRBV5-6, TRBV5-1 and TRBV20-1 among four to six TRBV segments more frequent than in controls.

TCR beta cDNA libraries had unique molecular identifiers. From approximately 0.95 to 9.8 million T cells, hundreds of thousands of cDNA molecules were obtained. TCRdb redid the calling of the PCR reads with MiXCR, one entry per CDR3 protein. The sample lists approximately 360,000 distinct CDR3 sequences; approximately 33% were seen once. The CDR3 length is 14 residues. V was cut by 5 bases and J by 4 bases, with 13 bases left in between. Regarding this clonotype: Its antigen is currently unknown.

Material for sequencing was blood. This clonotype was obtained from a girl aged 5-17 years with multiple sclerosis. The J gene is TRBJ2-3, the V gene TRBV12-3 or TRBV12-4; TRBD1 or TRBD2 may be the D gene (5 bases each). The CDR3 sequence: CASSRDPAADTQYF. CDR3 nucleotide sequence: TGTGCCAGCAGTCGGGACCCGGCGGCAGATACGCAGTATTTT.